This paragraph covers one T cell receptor beta chain sequence. The PCR used 60 Vbeta and 13 Jbeta primers. Using immunoSEQ multiplex PCR, the repertoire was profiled, and TCRdb retains in-frame clones only, with some absent. The sample holds tens of thousands of clones, about four fifths seen once. These data come from a study of cytomegalovirus exposure and HLA in healthy donors. Trimming removed 5 bases from V and 3 bases from J, with 10 bases in between. The CDR3 loop spans 14 amino acids. CDR1 and CDR2 from the germline V gene are MNHNS and SASEGT. The rearrangement uses TRBV6-1 and TRBJ2-2; D is possibly TRBD2 (7 bases). The receptor's source is a man between 35 and 55 years old in good health and CMV-seronegative. The sequenced material came from PBMCs. In nucleotides, the CDR3 is TGTGCCAGCAGTTCGGGGGGCTACACCGGGGAGCTGTTTTTT. Its protein product is CASSSGGYTGELFF.